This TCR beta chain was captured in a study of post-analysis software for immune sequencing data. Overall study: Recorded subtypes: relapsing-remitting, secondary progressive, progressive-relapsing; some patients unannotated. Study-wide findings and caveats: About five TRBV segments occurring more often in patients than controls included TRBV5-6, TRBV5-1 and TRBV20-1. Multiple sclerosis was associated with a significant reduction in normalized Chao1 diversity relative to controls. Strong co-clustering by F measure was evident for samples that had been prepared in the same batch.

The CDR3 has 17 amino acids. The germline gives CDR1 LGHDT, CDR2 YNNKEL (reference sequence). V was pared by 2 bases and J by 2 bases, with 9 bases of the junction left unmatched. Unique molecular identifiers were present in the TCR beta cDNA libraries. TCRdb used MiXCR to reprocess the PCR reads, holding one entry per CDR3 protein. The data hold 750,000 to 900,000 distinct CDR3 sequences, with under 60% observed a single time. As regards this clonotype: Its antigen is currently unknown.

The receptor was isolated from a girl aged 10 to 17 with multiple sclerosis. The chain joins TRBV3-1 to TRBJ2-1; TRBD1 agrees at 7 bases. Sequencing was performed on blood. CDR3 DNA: TGTGCCAGCAGCCAACGACCGGGACAGCGAACCTACAATGAGCAGTTCTTC. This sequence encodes CASSQRPGQRTYNEQFF.